Following are 17 T cell receptor beta chains from one sample sequenced in a study of blood T cell repertoires in COVID-19. The protocol was immunoSEQ multiplex PCR, while the TCRdb copy is restricted to in-frame clones and leaves out a portion. This sample yields about 170,000 clones, of which roughly 90% are seen a single time; around 9.9% belongs to the top ten. The sequencing input was peripheral blood. The source of these receptors is a woman aged 60-75 years with COVID-19, enrolled during active disease.

The chain recombines TRBV4-1 with TRBJ2-1; D perhaps matches TRBD1 (5 bases). The CDR3 is made up of 14 amino acids. V was clipped by 4 bases and J by 0 bases, with 7 bases between them. The V gene's germline CDR1 is MGHRA and CDR2 YSYEKL. CDR3 loop: CASSRGYSYNEQFF. CDR3 bases: TGCGCCAGCAGCCGGGGCTACTCCTACAATGAGCAGTTCTTC.

The chain recombines TRBV19 with TRBJ2-1; the D is unclear. Germline-derived CDR1 and CDR2 are LNHDA and SQIVND (reference sequence). V was trimmed by 5 bases and J by 10 bases, leaving 9 bases between them. The CDR3 covers 11 residues. The CDR3 sequence: CASSGSREQFF. The CDR3 bases are TGTGCCAGTAGTGGATCCAGGGAGCAGTTCTTC. The full variable domain, completed using reference TRBV19 and TRBJ2-1, is DGGITQSPKYLFRKEGQNVTLSCEQNLNHDAMYWYRQDPGQGLRLIYYSQIVNDFQKGDIAEGYSVSREKKESFPLTVTSAQKNPTAFYLCASSGSREQFFGPGTRLTVL.

The chain recombines TRBV14 with TRBJ1-5; the D gene is possibly TRBD1 (5 bases). Trimming stripped 1 base from V and 6 bases from J, with 10 bases between. CDR3 length equals 14 residues. Germline V gene sequence: CDR1 SGHDN, CDR2 FVKESK. CDR3 DNA: TGTGCCAGCAGCCAAGGGGGGGTAGGTCAGCCCCAGCATTTT. This translates into CASSQGGVGQPQHF.

This clone showed up just once. The CDR3 DNA reads TGTGCCAGCAGTTACTTTAGCGGGGGGCGGGCCGAGCAGTTCTTC. Its protein product is CASSYFSGGRAEQFF. The chain has TRBV6-5 and TRBJ2-1, with 10 bases matching TRBD2. The CDR3 sequence is 15 residues long. In germline, CDR1 is MNHEY, CDR2 SVGAGI. V trimming: 1 base; J trimming: 10 bases; junction bases outside the gene matches: 7.

This clone came up many times. This CDR3 reads CAWNLQGFSEAFF. The DNA for the CDR3 is TGTGCCTGGAACCTACAGGGATTTTCTGAAGCTTTCTTT. The J gene is TRBJ1-1, the V gene TRBV30, with D maybe TRBD1 (6 bases). V was clipped by 4 bases and J by 6 bases, with 15 bases between them. There are 13 residues in the CDR3. Germline CDR1 and CDR2: GTSNPN and SVGIG (reference sequence).

The chain employs TRBV29-1 and TRBJ1-1; no clear D. This CDR3 comprises 12 residues. The germline V gene encodes CDR1 SQVTM and CDR2 ANQGSEA. Between the trimmed V and J ends, which lost 7 bases and 0 bases, there was a span of 9 bases. In DNA form, the CDR3 reads TGCAGCGCCGCTAAGATGAACACTGAAGCTTTCTTT. It codes for CSAAKMNTEAFF. The entire variable domain, with the rest obtained from reference TRBV29-1 and TRBJ1-1, is as follows: SAVISQKPSRDICQRGTSLTIQCQVDSQVTMMFWYRQQPGQSLTLIATANQGSEATYESGFVIDKFPISRPNLTFSTLTVSNMSPEDSSIYLCSAAKMNTEAFFGQGTRLTVV.

The V call is TRBV3-1 (or the pseudogene TRBV3-2), the J call TRBJ2-3; TRBD2 matches at 11 bases. The CDR3 loop spans 15 amino acids. The V gene's germline CDR1 is LGHDT and CDR2 YNNKEL (reference sequence). The V segment lost 4 bases and the J segment 3 bases; nucleotides outside the gene matches: 3. The CDR3 nucleotides are TGTGCCAGCAGCCTTAGCGGGAGGGTAACAGATACGCAGTATTTT. It codes for CASSLSGRVTDTQYF.

CDR3 sequence reads: CAWNSGFEQFF. CDR3 in DNA: TGTGCCTGGAACAGTGGCTTTGAGCAGTTCTTC. J is TRBJ2-1 and V is TRBV30; D is undetermined. The CDR3 length is 11 residues. Per germline, CDR1 GTSNPN and CDR2 SVGIG (reference sequence). V was shortened by 4 bases and J by 9 bases, with 10 bases between the two germline ends.

The rearrangement uses TRBV20-1 and TRBJ2-5; tentative D call: TRBD1 (5 bases). The CDR3 sequence is 14 residues long. Trimming removed 3 bases from V and 6 bases from J, with 17 bases in between. Germline loops: CDR1 DFQATT, CDR2 SNEGSKA (reference sequence). Here the CDR3 reads CSASKRVRVQTQYF. CDR3 bases: TGCAGTGCTAGTAAACGGGTCAGGGTACAGACCCAGTACTTC.

Remarks on this clone: The junction does not match germline at one end; this may be a read error. V gene TRBV7-6 combines with J gene TRBJ1-5, with D possibly TRBD1 on 5 matching bases. The CDR3 is 14 residues long. Germline V gene sequence: CDR1 SGHVS, CDR2 FNYEAQ. The chain's CDR3 is CASSPMGLNQPQHF. The CDR3 coding sequence is TGTGCCAGCAGCCCAATGGGGCTTAATCAGCCTCAGCATTTT.

This chain joins TRBV18 and TRBJ1-2, with no clear D. V lost 1 base to trimming and J lost 0 bases, with 21 bases between them. Germline CDR1 is KGHSH and CDR2 is LQKENI. This CDR3 contains 19 residues. CDR3 nucleotides: TGTGCCAGCTCACCACTTTCACCGGGTGGCCGGGAACCTAACTATGGCTACACCTTC. Its translation: CASSPLSPGGREPNYGYTF.

The chain recombines TRBV5-6 with TRBJ1-4, with D perhaps matching TRBD1 (6 bases). Trimming left V 4 bases short and J 3 bases short, with 19 bases between. CDR1 and CDR2 (germline): SGHDT, YYEEEE. The CDR3 is 17 residues long. Written as DNA, the CDR3 is TGTGCCAGCAGCATTACACAGGGTTTAGGGCCTAATGAAAAACTGTTTTTT. Its translation: CASSITQGLGPNEKLFF. Full variable domain (outside the CDR3, taken from reference TRBV5-6 and TRBJ1-4): DAGVTQSPTHLIKTRGQQVTLRCSPKSGHDTVSWYQQALGQGPQFIFQYYEEEERQRGNFPDRFSGHQFPNYSSELNVNALLLGDSALYLCASSITQGLGPNEKLFFGSGTQLSVL.

On this clone: The junction shows a germline mismatch at one end, possibly a read error. V is TRBV7-7 and J is TRBJ1-1; D is ambiguous. CDR3 size: 13 residues. The germline CDR1 and CDR2 sequences are SSHAT and FNYEAQ (reference sequence). The CDR3 is CASSLTVNTEAFF. The DNA for the CDR3 is TGTGCTAGCAGCTTAACGGTGAACACTGAAGCTTTCTTT.

The chain employs TRBV4-3 and TRBJ1-1; D call uncertain. Looked up from germline, CDR1 is LGHNA and CDR2 is YSLEER. The CDR3 has 15 amino acids. V was trimmed by 1 base and J by 1 base, leaving 10 bases between them. CDR3 protein: CASSQVSPSNTEAFF. For the CDR3, the DNA is TGCGCCAGCAGCCAAGTATCTCCTTCGAACACTGAAGCTTTCTTT.

In regard to this clone: Other nucleotide sequences from this sample produce the same CDR3. The rearrangement uses TRBV4-3 and TRBJ1-1, with D maybe TRBD1 (6 bases). Trimming left V 3 bases short and J 2 bases short, with 7 bases between. The CDR3 contains 13 residues. Germline V gives CDR1 LGHNA, CDR2 YSLEER. CDR3 DNA: TGCGCCAGCAGCCAGACAGGTAACACTGAAGCTTTCTTT. Protein product: CASSQTGNTEAFF.

This clone was observed once. The chain carries TRBV11-3 and TRBJ2-6, with D possibly being TRBD2 (5 bases). CDR1 and CDR2 from the germline V gene are SGHNT and YENEEA. This CDR3 has 15 residues. V lost 2 bases, J lost 4 bases, and 9 bases lay in between. The CDR3 sequence: CASSLRGAGANVLTF. CDR3 DNA sequence: TGTGCCAGCAGCTTACGGGGTGCCGGGGCCAACGTCCTGACTTTC.

The CDR3 here is CASSIGTFPSYEQYF. For the CDR3, the DNA is TGTGCCAGCAGCATAGGGACTTTCCCCTCCTACGAGCAGTACTTC. The J gene is TRBJ2-7, the V gene TRBV5-4, with TRBD2 as a possible D gene (6 bases). From germline, CDR1 is SGHNT and CDR2 YYREEE (reference sequence). The CDR3 runs 15 residues. The ends were cut back, 4 bases at V and 0 bases at J, with 14 bases in the middle.